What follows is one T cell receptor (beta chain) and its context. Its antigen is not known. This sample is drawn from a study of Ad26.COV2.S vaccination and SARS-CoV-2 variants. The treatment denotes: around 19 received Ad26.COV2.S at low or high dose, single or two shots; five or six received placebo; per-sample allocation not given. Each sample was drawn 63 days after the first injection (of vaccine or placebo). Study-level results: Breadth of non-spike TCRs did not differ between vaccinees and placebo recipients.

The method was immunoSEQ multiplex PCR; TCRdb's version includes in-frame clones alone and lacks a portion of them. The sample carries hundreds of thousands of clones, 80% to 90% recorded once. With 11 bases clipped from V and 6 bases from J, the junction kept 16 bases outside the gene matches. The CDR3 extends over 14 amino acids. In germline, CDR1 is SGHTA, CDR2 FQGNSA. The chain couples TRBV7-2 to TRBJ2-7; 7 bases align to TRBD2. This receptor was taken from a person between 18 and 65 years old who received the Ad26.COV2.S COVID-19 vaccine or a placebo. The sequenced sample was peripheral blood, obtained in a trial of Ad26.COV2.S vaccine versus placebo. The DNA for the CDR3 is TGTGCCTCCCGTCCGAGACTAGCCCCGGGCGAGCAGTACTTC. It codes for CASRPRLAPGEQYF.